The entry that follows covers one TCR beta chain sequence. This clonotype was observed many times. Its antigen is still unknown. There are no base qualities to consult, and no much larger clone falls within one base. cDNA synthesis used template-switch 5'RACE with a primer carrying a 10-nucleotide random unique molecular identifier tagging each TCR transcript. Each sequencing run produced over 200 million TCR-beta sequences covering 15-18 subjects. The RNeasy kit was used to extract total RNA. The KAPA Real-time Library Amplification kit was used to amplify TCR-beta VDJ regions with primers for the TCR constant region and the 5'RACE anchor. Sample indexes and Illumina adaptors were added in a first PCR, and a second PCR then increased library yield. After purification with Ampure beads, the TCR product of roughly 650 bp was size-selected on a 2% E-gel SizeSelection system. Before pooling, library quality was checked on a Bioanalyzer, concentration was measured with Qubit, and libraries were quantified with the Kapa Library Quantification kit. An Illumina HiSeq 2500 sequenced the libraries paired-end 2 x 150 bp. To increase sequence diversity, roughly 24-32% phiX was spiked into each library pool. The source study handled its data this way. The quality-filtered reads were processed with the UMI-based MiGEC pipeline, whose error correction step removed more than 80% of the raw TCR sequences. IMGT germline references were used for aligning VDJ genes, and each clonotype was defined as a unique CDR3 amino acid sequence together with its V-J genes. VDJtools evaluated clonal expansion, Shannon diversity and CDR3 relatedness (CalcPairwiseDistances, ClusterSamples); CLCbio workbench built phylogenetic trees. A clone was classed as expanded if it had 8 or more unique UMIs, a cutoff based on coefficient-of-variation modelling across technical triplicates. The public sequencing data were trimmed at Q25 with fastp and processed into clonotypes with MiXCR by TCRdb, which kept only in-frame beta chains. Identical CDR3 proteins give one entry, which carries the most common genes and DNA. TCRdb, rather than the study authors, made the V and J calls. This sample has approximately 50,000 distinct CDR3 sequences in its table, and about a tenth of those were observed once. 5.3% of the sample is held by the ten biggest clonotypes.

This record comes from a study of neurological immune-mediated disorders (dated 2019 in TCRdb). Regarding the study in general: Using UMI-based sequencing, the study compared peripheral blood TCR-beta repertoires from patients with HTLV-I-associated myelopathy (HAM/TSP), patients with multiple sclerosis, and healthy controls. Alongside PBMC samples, the set of about 100 TCR-beta libraries contained longitudinal samples, technical triplicates, and paired CD4+ and CD8+ T-cell subsets that had been sorted. Of the approximately 66 subjects in the cohort, about 14 were HAM/TSP patients, about 34 were multiple sclerosis patients, and some 20 were healthy controls.

Points the paper makes about the study in general: The highest TCR clonal expansion was observed in HAM/TSP patients, whereas the lowest was observed in MS patients, even when compared with healthy controls. Expanded clones from different subjects shared no identical CDR3 amino acid sequences, which suggests that TCR-beta repertoires were private in all groups.

Unsorted PBMC libraries were generated from 2 million PBMCs stored in RNAlater at -80 °C until RNA extraction. PBMCs were separated from peripheral blood using Ficoll-Hypaque density gradient centrifugation and then cryopreserved in liquid nitrogen. Measured from the cysteine to the phenylalanine, the CDR3 is 14 residues long. Only the CDR3 part of the read is kept: 42 bases, read in frame from the first base. The germline V and J ends show losses of 5 bases and 9 bases respectively, and no gene match explains 8 bases of the junction. CDR1 is given as SGHAT and CDR2 as FQNNGV, both from the germline V gene.

Recombination linked TRBV11-2 to TRBJ2-1; 9 junctional bases match TRBD2. The sequenced sample was PBMCs. This sequence originates from a man aged 70-80 years with HTLV-1-associated myelopathy (HAM/TSP). Here the CDR3 is given as CASSPSSGTVEQFF. The DNA sequence follows: TGTGCCAGCAGCCCTTCTAGCGGGACGGTTGAGCAGTTCTTC.